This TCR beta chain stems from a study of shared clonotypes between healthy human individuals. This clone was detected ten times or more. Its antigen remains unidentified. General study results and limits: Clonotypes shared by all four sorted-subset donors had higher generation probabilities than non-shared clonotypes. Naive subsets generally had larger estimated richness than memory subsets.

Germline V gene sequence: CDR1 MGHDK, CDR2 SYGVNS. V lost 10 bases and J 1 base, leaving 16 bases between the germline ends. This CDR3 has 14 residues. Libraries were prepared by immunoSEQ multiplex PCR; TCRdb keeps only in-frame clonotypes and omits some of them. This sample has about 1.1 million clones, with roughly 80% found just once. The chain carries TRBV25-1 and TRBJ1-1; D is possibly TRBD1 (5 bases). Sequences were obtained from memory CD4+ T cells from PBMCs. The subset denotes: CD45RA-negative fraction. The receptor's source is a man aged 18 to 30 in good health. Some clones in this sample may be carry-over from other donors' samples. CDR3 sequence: CAIIAGLQNTEAFF. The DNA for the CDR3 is TGTGCCATAATCGCGGGACTGCAGAACACTGAAGCTTTCTTT.